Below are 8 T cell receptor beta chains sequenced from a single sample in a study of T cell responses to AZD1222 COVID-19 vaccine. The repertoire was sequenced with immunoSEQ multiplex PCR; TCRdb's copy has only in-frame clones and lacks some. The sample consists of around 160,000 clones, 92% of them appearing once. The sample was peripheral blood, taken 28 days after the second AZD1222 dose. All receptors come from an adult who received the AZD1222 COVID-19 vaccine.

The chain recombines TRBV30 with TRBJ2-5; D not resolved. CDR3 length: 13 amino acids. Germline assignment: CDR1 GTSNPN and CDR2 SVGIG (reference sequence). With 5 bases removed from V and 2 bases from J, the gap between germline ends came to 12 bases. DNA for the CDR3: TGTGCCTGGCTCAGCCCAGTTCAAGAGACCCAGTACTTC. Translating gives CAWLSPVQETQYF.

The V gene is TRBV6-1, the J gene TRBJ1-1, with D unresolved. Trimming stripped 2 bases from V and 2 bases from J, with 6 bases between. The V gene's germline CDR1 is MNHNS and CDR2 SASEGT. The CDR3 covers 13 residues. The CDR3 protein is CASSEKQNTEAFF. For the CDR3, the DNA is TGTGCCAGCAGTGAAAAACAAAACACTGAAGCTTTCTTT.

CDR3 region: CASSLPGTGLNSPLHF. CDR3 DNA: TGTGCCAGCAGCCTACCAGGGACAGGGTTGAATTCACCCCTCCACTTT. The rearrangement links TRBV7-8 to TRBJ1-6; 9 nucleotides align to TRBD1. Germline trimming cut 5 bases from V and 7 bases from J; bases unmatched to any gene: 9. Per germline, CDR1 SGHVS and CDR2 FQNEAQ. This CDR3 contains 16 residues.

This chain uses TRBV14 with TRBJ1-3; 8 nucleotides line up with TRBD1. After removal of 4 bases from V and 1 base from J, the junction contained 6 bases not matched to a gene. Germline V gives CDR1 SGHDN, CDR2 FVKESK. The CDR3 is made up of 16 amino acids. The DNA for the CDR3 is TGTGCCAGCAGCCGCGACAGACAGGGGTCTGGAAACACCATATATTTT. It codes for CASSRDRQGSGNTIYF.

The CDR3 loop is CASSQDMASTGPGYYEQYF. The CDR3 DNA reads as TGTGCCAGCAGCCAAGATATGGCCTCGACTGGGCCAGGGTACTACGAGCAGTACTTC. The rearrangement uses TRBV3-1 (or the pseudogene TRBV3-2) and TRBJ2-7; D perhaps matches TRBD1 (5 bases). V lost 0 bases to trimming and J lost 3 bases, with 24 bases between them. The CDR3 covers 19 residues. CDR1 is LGHDT, CDR2 YNNKEL, per germline (reference sequence).

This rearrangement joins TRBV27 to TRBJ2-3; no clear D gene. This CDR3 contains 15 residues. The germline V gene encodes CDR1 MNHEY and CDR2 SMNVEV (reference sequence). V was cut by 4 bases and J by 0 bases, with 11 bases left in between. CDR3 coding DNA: TGTGCCAGCAGTTGGGGTTTGACTAGCACAGATACGCAGTATTTT. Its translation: CASSWGLTSTDTQYF.

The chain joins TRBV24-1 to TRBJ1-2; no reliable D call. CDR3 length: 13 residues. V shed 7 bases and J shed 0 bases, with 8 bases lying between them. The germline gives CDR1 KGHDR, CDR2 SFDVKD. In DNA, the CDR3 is TGTGCCACCAGGGCAGGAGCTAACTATGGCTACACCTTC. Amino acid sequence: CATRAGANYGYTF.

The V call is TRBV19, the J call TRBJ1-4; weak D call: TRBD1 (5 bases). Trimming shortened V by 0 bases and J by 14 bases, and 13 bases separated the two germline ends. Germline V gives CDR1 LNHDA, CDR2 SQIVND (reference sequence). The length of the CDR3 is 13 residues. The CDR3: CASSIDGGDGLFF. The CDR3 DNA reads TGTGCCAGTAGTATAGATGGAGGGGATGGTCTGTTTTTT.